A selection of T cell receptor beta chains follows, all from one sample in a study of T cell repertoires in cytomegalovirus infection. MiXCR was run by TCRdb on the reads, yielding one entry per CDR3 protein. The sample has a few hundred thousand distinct CDR3 sequences, under 45% seen once. No antigens are known for them. The input for sequencing was cultured PBMCs, taken from culture after CMV antigen stimulation. The receptors here all came from a human donor in good health (CMV status not recorded). Some clones in this sample may be carry-over from other donors' samples. CDR3s include the opening cysteine and the closing phenylalanine or tryptophan.

TRBV5-1	TRBJ2-5	CASSSDRFDETQYF
TRBV11-2	TRBJ2-1	CASSLGVGNNEQFF
TRBV4-1	TRBJ2-7	CASSQEPGTAYEQYF
TRBV7-2	TRBJ2-7	CASSLAGVTYEQYF
TRBV10-1	TRBJ2-1	CASSGGASGENEQFF
TRBV6-2/TRBV6-3	TRBJ1-5	CASSYDSSNQPQHF
TRBV7-8	TRBJ2-1	CASSSRLASLPYNEQFF
TRBV7-8	TRBJ2-1	CASSPSSGKYNEQFF
TRBV19	TRBJ1-3	CASSTSGTLGNTIYF
TRBV7-8	TRBJ2-6	CASSLLSGQGSGANVLTF
TRBV27	TRBJ2-1	CASRPPSPAGVGSEQFF
TRBV20-1	TRBJ2-7	CSAETSGRPLRSYEQYF
TRBV3-1	TRBJ2-7	CASSQVGRGQYF
TRBV6-4	TRBJ2-5	CASSPGRLSGTQYF
TRBV7-8	TRBJ1-6	CASSPWTGFSPLHF
TRBV7-8	TRBJ2-7	CASSLGLRNPYEQYF
TRBV12-3/TRBV12-4	TRBJ1-2	CASSLAGTGFWDYGYTF
TRBV7-2	TRBJ2-2	CASRLGTPNTGELFF
TRBV7-2	TRBJ2-3	CASTRSHTQYF
TRBV4-3	TRBJ1-2	CASSQVGGRDYGYTF
TRBV4-2	TRBJ1-2	CASSLLDRGDDGYTF
TRBV6-2/TRBV6-3	TRBJ2-3	CASSMGQGVDTQYF
TRBV12-5	TRBJ1-5	CASGFGKKDQGYSNQPQHF
TRBV12-3/TRBV12-4	TRBJ1-2	CASRLSGTQNYGYTF
TRBV20-1	TRBJ2-7	CSARDGRTYEQYF
TRBV7-2	TRBJ2-3	CASSGRGTFTDTQYF
TRBV2	TRBJ1-1	CASRGTGHTEAFF
TRBV27	TRBJ1-2	CASSFGPGTGNGYTF
TRBV12-3/TRBV12-4	TRBJ2-7	CASSFRGASSEQYF
TRBV3-1	TRBJ2-6	CASSQRTYFPGANVLTF
TRBV7-2	TRBJ1-6	CASSLTRQGALSSYNSPLHF
TRBV7-2	TRBJ1-3	CASSPAGAGNTIYF
TRBV5-1	TRBJ1-1	CASSLGPEDREAFF
TRBV4-1	TRBJ2-1	CASSQVKGTNEQFF
TRBV6-2/TRBV6-3	TRBJ1-1	CASSLALGAEAFF
TRBV29-1	TRBJ1-2	CSVEEGAGRLLGYTF
TRBV6-5	TRBJ2-7	CASRTGASEQYF
TRBV7-2	TRBJ2-7	CASSLNAQQHSYEQYF
TRBV6-1	TRBJ1-5	CASSGYTPGSNQPQHF
TRBV7-6	TRBJ1-4	CASSLSGGTAGYNEKLFF
TRBV7-6	TRBJ2-1	CASSLVLAGEGRNEQFF
TRBV7-2	TRBJ2-1	CASSLTRGNEQFF
TRBV15	TRBJ2-2	CATSRGANTGELFF
TRBV7-6	TRBJ2-1	CASSSLEGRDNEQFF
TRBV7-8	TRBJ1-1	CASSPPWLKSARGEAFF
TRBV7-2	TRBJ2-7	CASSSRRSLWEQYF
TRBV7-2	TRBJ1-4	CASSSRRNSNEKLFF
TRBV19	TRBJ1-1	CASSIPLAGISQAFF